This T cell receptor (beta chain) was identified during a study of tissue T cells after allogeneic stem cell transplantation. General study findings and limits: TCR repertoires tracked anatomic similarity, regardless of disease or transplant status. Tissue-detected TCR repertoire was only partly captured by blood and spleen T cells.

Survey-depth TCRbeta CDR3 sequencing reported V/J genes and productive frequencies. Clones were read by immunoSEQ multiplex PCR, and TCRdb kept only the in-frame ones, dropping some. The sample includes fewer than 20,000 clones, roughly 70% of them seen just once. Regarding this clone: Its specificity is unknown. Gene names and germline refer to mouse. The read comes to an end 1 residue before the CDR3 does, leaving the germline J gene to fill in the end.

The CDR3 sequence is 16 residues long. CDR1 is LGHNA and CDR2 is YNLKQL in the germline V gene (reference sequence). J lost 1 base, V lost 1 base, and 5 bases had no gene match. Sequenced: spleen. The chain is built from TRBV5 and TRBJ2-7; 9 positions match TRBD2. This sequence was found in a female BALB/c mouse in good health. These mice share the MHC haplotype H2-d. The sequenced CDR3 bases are TGTGCCAGCAGCCAAGTAGAGGGGACTGGGTCCTATGAACAGTAC. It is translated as CASSQVEGTGSYEQY. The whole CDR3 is CASSQVEGTGSYEQYF.